In this sample, the clone carrying this T cell receptor beta chain turned up a few times. The antigen remains undetermined. This CDR3 region has 16 residues. The V and J ends lost 2 bases and 3 bases respectively, with 14 bases between them. In germline, CDR1 is SGHAT, CDR2 FQNNGV. This entry comes from a study of T cell repertoires in cytomegalovirus infection. Study-wide points: Carriers of CMV plus the relevant HLA were identified by cumulative public TCR beta family frequency.

MiXCR, applied by TCRdb to the reads, yields one record per CDR3 protein. The sample contains hundreds of thousands of distinct CDR3 sequences, less than 40% of which appear only once. The clonotype originates from a human donor in good health (CMV status not recorded). Some clones in this sample may be carry-over from other donors' samples. The sequencing sample was made of PBMCs. J is TRBJ1-5 and V is TRBV11-2; perhaps TRBD1 as D (5 bases). As DNA, the CDR3 is TGTGCCAGCAGCTTAAACTCAGGGACTTCCAATCAGCCCCAGCATTTT. It codes for CASSLNSGTSNQPQHF.